This TCR beta chain is from a study of OX40 agonist ivuxolimab in advanced cancers. Looking at the study overall: Patients took ivuxolimab, an agonistic anti-OX40 (CD134) antibody. Patients assigned to dose escalation were diagnosed with hepatocellular carcinoma, melanoma, renal cell or head and neck cancer. Study-level results: On average, a greater number of expanded clones characterised CD8+ T cells relative to CD4+.

The study sampled blood at baseline, cycle 4 day 1, and cycle 7 day 1. This clone was found a few times. Its antigen is still unknown. Measured with immunoSEQ multiplex PCR; TCRdb has only the in-frame clones, and not every one. This repertoire shows roughly 59,000 clones, roughly 90% found once; its top ten account for about 5%. The CDR3 runs 16 residues. Germline CDR1 SSHAT, CDR2 FNYEAQ (reference sequence). The ends were cut back, 4 bases at V and 0 bases at J, with 12 bases in the middle. The specimen was CD4+ or CD8+ T cells sorted from blood, collected in a trial of the OX40 agonist ivuxolimab. This rearrangement joins TRBV7-7 to TRBJ2-2; D remains unclear. This receptor was taken from an adult with an advanced solid tumor such as melanoma, head and neck, liver or kidney cancer. This CDR3 reads CASSWSLTTNTGELFF. In DNA, the CDR3 is TGTGCCAGCAGCTGGAGCTTGACCACGAACACCGGGGAGCTGTTTTTT.